This T cell receptor beta chain emerged from a study of T-cell reconstitution after alpha-beta-depleted transplantation in children. This clonotype was seen a handful of times. Its antigen remains unknown. This sample's TCRbeta library carried unique molecular identifier barcodes. TCRdb called the PCR reads again in MiXCR, with one record for every CDR3 protein. The sample comprises some 830,000 distinct CDR3 sequences, about 15% of which are singletons, and 5% rests with the top ten. Germline assignment: CDR1 SQVTM and CDR2 ANQGSEA. With 3 bases clipped from V and 7 bases from J, the junction kept 4 bases outside the gene matches. The CDR3 runs 13 residues. Overall study results and limits: T-cell numbers and diversity one year post-transplant derived largely from freshly generated T cells.

The starting material was PBMCs, mostly from graft donor cells, obtained 360 days after TCRalphabeta/CD19-depleted stem cell transplant. The chain employs TRBV29-1 and TRBJ2-7, with 12 bases that match TRBD2. The sequence was obtained from a male patient between 5 and 17 years old who had a stem cell transplant for acute lymphoblastic leukemia, so the T cells may come from the graft donor. CDR3 sequence reads: CSVETSGSGEQYF. CDR3 DNA: TGCAGCGTTGAGACTAGCGGGAGTGGTGAGCAGTACTTC.